One and the same sample provided the 24 T cell receptor beta chains below, sequenced in a study of T cell responses to AZD1222 COVID-19 vaccine. The table came from immunoSEQ multiplex PCR; TCRdb's copy has only in-frame clones and leaves some out. The sample includes 45,000 to 65,000 clones, about 91% of them seen just once. The specimen was peripheral blood, collected 28 days after the second AZD1222 dose. These receptors were obtained from an adult who received the AZD1222 COVID-19 vaccine.

This sequence joins TRBV7-9 and TRBJ2-3, with 7 bases lining up with TRBD2. The CDR3 consists of 14 residues. J lost 3 bases, V lost 5 bases, and 5 bases had no gene match. Germline V gene sequence: CDR1 SEHNR, CDR2 FQNEAQ (reference sequence). The DNA of the CDR3 is TGTGCCAGCAGCCTCCTTAGCGGGACAGATACGCAGTATTTT. It encodes CASSLLSGTDTQYF.

In its sample, this clone was seen once. The V gene is TRBV30, the J gene TRBJ2-2; 10 positions match TRBD2. This CDR3 has 15 amino acids. Trimming cost V 4 bases and J 4 bases; bases outside gene matches: 6. Germline assignment: CDR1 GTSNPN and CDR2 SVGIG (reference sequence). DNA for the CDR3: TGTGCCTGGACCGCACTAGCGGGAATCACCGGGGAGCTGTTTTTT. This sequence encodes CAWTALAGITGELFF. Full variable domain (rest looked up from reference TRBV30 and TRBJ2-2): SQTIHQWPATLVQPVGSPLSLECTVEGTSNPNLYWYRQAAGRGLQLLFYSVGIGQISSEVPQNLSASRPQDRQFILSSKKLLLSDSGFYLCAWTALAGITGELFFGEGSRLTVL.

The gene calls are TRBV10-3 and TRBJ2-3, with 11 bases identical to TRBD2. Per the germline V gene, CDR1 is ENHRY and CDR2 is SYGVKD. This CDR3 comprises 13 residues. The V and J ends lost 9 bases and 5 bases, in that order; junction bases with no gene match: 4. The CDR3 reads CAITSGRGDTQYF. DNA of the CDR3: TGTGCCATTACTAGCGGGAGAGGAGATACGCAGTATTTT.

The chain joins TRBV18 to TRBJ1-1, with D perhaps matching TRBD1 (6 bases). This CDR3 has 15 amino acids. The germline CDR1 and CDR2 sequences are KGHSH and LQKENI. V was clipped by 6 bases and J by 3 bases, with 17 bases between them. CDR3 amino acids: CASSLQGPRDTEAFF. The CDR3 DNA sequence: TGTGCCAGCTCGCTCCAGGGGCCCCGAGACACTGAAGCTTTCTTT.

This chain uses TRBV19 with TRBJ2-7; 10 bases fit TRBD2. The length of the CDR3 is 14 residues. The ends lost 5 bases at V and 9 bases at J; junction bases unmatched: 10. Germline V CDR1 and CDR2: LNHDA, SQIVND (reference sequence). CDR3 protein: CASSLAGATVAQYF. CDR3 nucleotide sequence: TGTGCCAGTAGTCTAGCGGGAGCTACTGTGGCGCAGTACTTC.

This sequence joins TRBV24-1 and TRBJ2-1; 12 nucleotides line up with TRBD2. The J segment lost 4 bases and the V segment lost 7 bases, leaving 4 bases of the junction unmatched. The germline V gene encodes CDR1 KGHDR and CDR2 SFDVKD. The CDR3 contains 15 residues. Here the CDR3 DNA reads TGTGCCACCAGCCCGACTAGCGGGAGATACAATGAGCAGTTCTTC. Amino acids: CATSPTSGRYNEQFF.

The V and J genes are TRBV27 and TRBJ1-5, with a tentative D call TRBD1 (5 bases). This CDR3 region has 21 residues. Trimming took off 11 bases at V and 3 bases at J, with 38 bases between the two ends. Germline assignment: CDR1 MNHEY and CDR2 SMNVEV (reference sequence). CDR3 DNA sequence: TGTGCCTGTCTACATAGCTTTTGGCGGGGGGATTGTCAGGTCTCCAATCAGCCCCAGCATTTT. Its translation is CACLHSFWRGDCQVSNQPQHF.

This clone was counted between two and nine times. The chain couples TRBV7-9 to TRBJ2-1; tentative D call: TRBD1 (5 bases). The CDR3 spans 14 residues. V lost 3 bases and J lost 4, with 10 bases in between. In germline, CDR1 is SEHNR, CDR2 FQNEAQ (reference sequence). Written as DNA, the CDR3 is TGTGCCAGCAGCTTCAGGGCGCGGTACAATGAGCAGTTCTTC. It is translated as CASSFRARYNEQFF. The full variable domain, rest sourced from reference TRBV7-9 and TRBJ2-1, is DTGVSQNPRHKITKRGQNVTFRCDPISEHNRLYWYRQTLGQGPEFLTYFQNEAQLEKSRLLSDRFSAERPKGSFSTLEIQRTEQGDSAMYLCASSFRARYNEQFFGPGTRLTVL.

The V call is TRBV28, the J call TRBJ1-5; TRBD1 is a possible D gene (5 bases). Trimming took 4 bases from V and 7 from J, leaving 17 bases between them. Germline assignment: CDR1 MDHEN and CDR2 SYDVKM. The CDR3 loop spans 15 amino acids. The CDR3 spells CASSSIQGYGQPQHF. CDR3 nucleotides: TGTGCCAGCAGTTCGATCCAGGGTTATGGGCAGCCCCAGCATTTT.

The J gene is TRBJ2-7, the V gene TRBV29-1; D gene ambiguous. The CDR3 has 13 amino acids. Germline values: CDR1 SQVTM, CDR2 ANQGSEA. Trimming took 1 base from V and 3 from J, leaving 10 bases between them. Here the CDR3 reads CSVEAAWGYEQYF. DNA for the CDR3: TGCAGCGTTGAAGCCGCATGGGGCTACGAGCAGTACTTC.

The genes are TRBV3-1 (or the pseudogene TRBV3-2) and TRBJ1-1; D may be TRBD1 (6 bases). This CDR3 region has 24 residues. The germline V gene encodes CDR1 LGHDT and CDR2 YNNKEL (reference sequence). Trimming stripped 4 bases from V and 0 bases from J, with 39 bases between. Written as DNA, the CDR3 is TGTGCCAGCAGCCCAATACCCCACCGGGGCAGGGGTGGCAGGGGTGTTAGTTTGAACACTGAAGCTTTCTTT. The encoded protein is CASSPIPHRGRGGRGVSLNTEAFF.

The chain has TRBV19 and TRBJ2-5; TRBD2 matches 7 bases. The CDR3 length is 15 residues. After removal of 9 bases from V and 10 bases from J, the junction contained 20 bases not matched to a gene. The germline CDR1 and CDR2 sequences are LNHDA and SQIVND (reference sequence). The CDR3 DNA follows: TGTGCCAGCAGCAACCTCGGGCTCACCCGGGGGGACCAGTACTTC. It translates to CASSNLGLTRGDQYF.

V and J are TRBV10-3 and TRBJ2-6; 10 positions agree with TRBD1. The germline V gene encodes CDR1 ENHRY and CDR2 SYGVKD. The CDR3 contains 17 residues. The J segment lost 4 bases and the V segment lost 4 bases, leaving 7 bases of the junction unmatched. The CDR3 is CAISGRQGAPGANVLTF. The CDR3 DNA reads as TGTGCCATCAGTGGACGACAGGGGGCGCCCGGGGCCAACGTCCTGACTTTC.

V and J are TRBV7-9 and TRBJ2-3; maybe TRBD2 (5 bases). CDR1 is SEHNR, CDR2 FQNEAQ, per germline (reference sequence). The CDR3 length is 16 residues. Trimming cost V 3 bases and J 1 base, with 14 bases left between them. The CDR3 DNA reads as TGTGCCAGCAGCTTTAGGAAGGGAGTGGGCACAGATACGCAGTATTTT. Translating it yields CASSFRKGVGTDTQYF.

The CDR3 loop is CASSSGTANQPQHF. The CDR3 DNA reads TGTGCCAGCAGTTCCGGGACAGCAAATCAGCCCCAGCATTTT. The genes are TRBV7-9 and TRBJ1-5, with 7 bases fitting TRBD1. CDR1 and CDR2 from the germline V gene are SEHNR and FQNEAQ (reference sequence). V lost 6 bases to trimming and J lost 4 bases; unmatched junction nucleotides: 6. The CDR3 has 14 residues.

This chain links TRBV28 with TRBJ1-5; 8 bases fit TRBD1. V was clipped by 4 bases and J by 7 bases; unmatched bases: 6. The CDR3 is made up of 14 amino acids. Germline CDR1 is MDHEN and CDR2 is SYDVKM. This CDR3 is CASSSPGGWQPQHF. CDR3 bases: TGTGCCAGCAGTTCCCCAGGGGGCTGGCAGCCCCAGCATTTT.

This chain links TRBV3-1 (or the pseudogene TRBV3-2) with TRBJ1-3; no firm D call. Germline CDR1 LGHDT, CDR2 YNNKEL (reference sequence). This CDR3 comprises 13 residues. The V and J ends lost 1 base and 4 bases respectively, with 5 bases between them. Here the CDR3 DNA reads TGTGCCAGCAGCCAAGCTCAGGGAAACACCATATATTTT. It yields the protein CASSQAQGNTIYF.

The V and J genes are TRBV5-1 and TRBJ2-5; the D gene is possibly TRBD1 (7 bases). The CDR3 spans 16 residues. Trimming took off 7 bases at V and 2 bases at J, with 21 bases between the two ends. CDR1 is SGHRS and CDR2 is YFSETQ in the germline V gene. In DNA form, the CDR3 reads TGCGCCAGCTTCGGCGGAGGGGGCCTCGTGCAAGAGACCCAGTACTTC. It translates to CASFGGGGLVQETQYF.

The rearrangement links TRBV6-5 to TRBJ1-3, with 10 nucleotides matching TRBD1. CDR1 is MNHEY and CDR2 is SVGAGI in the germline V gene. This CDR3 comprises 15 residues. J gave up 9 bases and V 0 bases, and 5 bases lay outside the gene matches. CDR3 nucleotide sequence: TGTGCCAGCAGTTACTCCGGGACAGGGGCGAGCACCATATATTTT. As protein: CASSYSGTGASTIYF.

In this sample, this clone turned up once. This chain connects TRBV7-9 to TRBJ2-7; D is unresolved. V shed 5 bases and J shed 4 bases, with 12 bases lying between them. Germline CDR1 SEHNR, CDR2 FQNEAQ (reference sequence). This CDR3 region has 13 residues. The chain's CDR3 is CASSKGLVYEQYF. DNA of the CDR3: TGTGCCAGCAGCAAGGGTCTGGTTTACGAGCAGTACTTC.

CDR3 DNA: TGCAGTGCTAGTGGCCCGGCCAGCGGGGCGGCAGATACGCAGTATTTT. It codes for CSASGPASGAADTQYF. The rearrangement joins TRBV20-1 to TRBJ2-3; 7 nucleotides line up with TRBD2. Trimming removed 3 bases from V and 4 bases from J; junction bases left unmatched: 13. Looked up from germline, CDR1 is DFQATT and CDR2 is SNEGSKA (reference sequence). The CDR3 spans 16 residues.

The chain carries TRBV5-1 and TRBJ2-3, with 14 bases lining up with TRBD2. Trimming removed 4 bases from V and 1 base from J; junction bases left unmatched: 5. Looked up from germline, CDR1 is SGHRS and CDR2 is YFSETQ. The CDR3 loop spans 17 amino acids. The CDR3 here is CASSGGLAGAGTDTQYF. CDR3 bases: TGCGCCAGCAGCGGGGGACTAGCGGGAGCGGGCACAGATACGCAGTATTTT.

V and J are TRBV2 and TRBJ2-1; 7 nucleotides align to TRBD1. The CDR3 loop spans 15 amino acids. Germline CDR1 SNHLY, CDR2 FYNNEI. With 6 bases clipped from V and 3 bases from J, the junction kept 8 bases outside the gene matches. This CDR3 reads CASRYTGTVYNEQFF. CDR3 sequence (DNA): TGTGCCAGCAGATATACCGGGACAGTCTACAATGAGCAGTTCTTC. Full variable domain (rest looked up from reference TRBV2 and TRBJ2-1): EPEVTQTPSHQVTQMGQEVILRCVPISNHLYFYWYRQILGQKVEFLVSFYNNEISEKSEIFDDQFSVERPDGSNFTLKIRSTKLEDSAMYFCASRYTGTVYNEQFFGPGTRLTVL.

V gene TRBV21-1 combines with J gene TRBJ2-3; the table's D call, TRBD2, was not checked against the DNA. TRBV21-1 is a pseudogene segment. The CDR3 is 16 amino acids. The CDR3 loop reads CASSKGPSGRVDTQYF. For the CDR3, the DNA is TGTGCCAGCAGCAAAGGGCCTAGCGGGAGGGTAGATACGCAGTATTTT.